Sequencing of this T cell receptor (beta chain) was carried out in a study of CD8+ T cells in alopecia areata. Study-level background: Treated individuals took tofacitinib by mouth, 5 to 10 mg twice daily.

For this clone: Its antigen is not identified.

General study results and limits: Whereas mice showed it more clearly, TCR sharing across patients was murkier, possibly because of HLA.

Trimming pared 8 bases from V and 3 bases from J, leaving 16 bases between. The CDR3 sequence is 13 residues long. Germline V gene lookup returns CDR1 GTSNPN and CDR2 SVGIG (reference sequence). Peripheral blood and lesional scalp punch biopsies came from alopecia areata patients. PBMCs provided sorted CD4+ and CD8+ T cells. Extracted RNA was reverse transcribed, and the resulting cDNA served as sequencing template. TCRdb's table, derived via immunoSEQ multiplex PCR, lists solely in-frame clones and lacks some. Among roughly 150,000 clones listed, around 50% were seen once. The chain uses TRBV30 and TRBJ1-2, with D possibly TRBD1 on 5 matching bases. Sequencing used CD8+ T cells sorted from blood, obtained at week 0. The receptor was isolated from a human donor with alopecia areata. Here the CDR3 DNA reads TGTGCCGTCGAACGCGGGGCGGACTATGGCTACACCTTC. Protein product: CAVERGADYGYTF.